One T cell receptor (beta chain) is described in this entry. A read error may account for a junction end that differs from germline. The CDR3 totals 15 residues. Germline-derived CDR1 and CDR2 are MNHNS and SASEGT. The data derive from a study of response to subunit inactivated influenza vaccine. TCRdb reprocessed the RT-PCR reads with MiXCR, giving one entry per CDR3 protein. The sample holds almost 600,000 distinct CDR3 sequences, about 14% seen once. The clonotype comes from a man over 45 who received an inactivated influenza vaccine. V gene TRBV6-1 combines with J gene TRBJ1-1; 8 nucleotides line up with TRBD1. The sequencing used PBMCs from blood, collected roughly 12 days after vaccination. The CDR3 DNA follows: TGTGACAGCAGTGCCTACAGGGGGTTGAACACTGAAGCTTTCTTT. The encoded protein is CDSSAYRGLNTEAFF.